The sequence of this T cell receptor (beta chain) was determined in a study of T cell responses to AZD1222 COVID-19 vaccine. Findings of the study overall: Only a handful of people who got AZD1222 tested seropositive at baseline. Rises in breadth and depth of Spike-specific TCRs came after two AZD1222 doses.

Data came from immunoSEQ multiplex PCR; TCRdb stores just in-frame clones and leaves some out. The sample lists approximately 70,000 clones, roughly 85% occurring once. Comments on this clone: As yet, its antigen is unknown.

V shed 6 bases and J shed 3 bases, with 5 bases lying between them. CDR1 GTSNPN and CDR2 SVGIG come from the germline V gene (reference sequence). There are 10 residues in the CDR3. The specimen comprised peripheral blood, sampled on day 0 of AZD1222 vaccination. The chain has TRBV30 and TRBJ1-1; D call uncertain. The clonotype originates from an adult in good health. CDR3 in DNA: TGTGCCTGCCCGGACACTGAAGCTTTCTTT. Translated, it gives CACPDTEAFF.